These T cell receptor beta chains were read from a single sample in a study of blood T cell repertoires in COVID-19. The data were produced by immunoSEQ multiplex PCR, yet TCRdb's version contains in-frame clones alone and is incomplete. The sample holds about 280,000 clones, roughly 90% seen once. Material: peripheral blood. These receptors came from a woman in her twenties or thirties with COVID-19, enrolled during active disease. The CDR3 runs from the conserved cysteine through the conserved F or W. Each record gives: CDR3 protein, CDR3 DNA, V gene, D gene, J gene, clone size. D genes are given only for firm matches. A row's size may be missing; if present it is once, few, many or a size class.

CASSLAGLALRHEQFF,TGCGCCAGCAGCTTGGCCGGACTAGCTCTGAGGCATGAGCAGTTCTTC,TRBV5-1,TRBD2,TRBJ2-1,-
CASSLEDNYNEQFF,TGTGCCAGCAGCTTAGAGGACAACTACAATGAGCAGTTCTTC,TRBV7-9,-,TRBJ2-1,-
CASRDRGGQPQHF,TGTGCCAGTAGAGACAGGGGCGGTCAGCCCCAGCATTTT,TRBV19,TRBD1,TRBJ1-5,-
CASRDSNQETQYF,TGTGCCAGCCGAGACTCGAACCAAGAGACCCAGTACTTC,TRBV19,-,TRBJ2-5,-
CASSQDRRQGSTGELFF,TGCGCCAGCAGCCAAGATCGGAGACAGGGGTCCACCGGGGAGCTGTTTTTT,TRBV4-1,TRBD1,TRBJ2-2,-
CASSWMAGQTYEQYF,TGTGCCAGCAGCTGGATGGCGGGGCAAACCTACGAGCAGTACTTC,TRBV11-2,-,TRBJ2-7,-
CASSGQGYEQYF,TGTGCCAGCAGCGGGCAGGGGTACGAGCAGTACTTC,TRBV7-9,-,TRBJ2-7,-
CASSYRENTEAFF,TGTGCCAGCAGTTACCGGGAGAACACTGAAGCTTTCTTT,TRBV12-3/TRBV12-4,-,TRBJ1-1,-
CASSLGGRASYEQYF,TGTGCCAGCAGCTTGGGGGGCAGGGCCAGTTACGAGCAGTACTTC,TRBV5-4,-,TRBJ2-7,-
CASSLALAGGPSYEQYF,TGTGCCAGCAGCTTAGCGCTGGCAGGGGGACCCTCCTACGAGCAGTACTTC,TRBV7-9,TRBD1,TRBJ2-7,-
CASSLSTEAFF,TGTGCCAGTAGCCTGAGCACTGAAGCTTTCTTT,TRBV19,-,TRBJ1-1,-
CASSADSAGQPAQPQHF,TGTGCCAGCAGTGCGGATTCGGCAGGACAGCCGGCCCAGCCCCAGCATTTT,TRBV6-1,-,TRBJ1-5,-
CASSEIRGSSPLHF,TGTGCCAGCAGTGAAATAAGGGGGAGTTCACCCCTCCACTTT,TRBV2,-,TRBJ1-6,-
CASSLGGAKEEKLFF,TGTGCCAGCAGTTTGGGGGGAGCAAAAGAGGAAAAACTGTTTTTT,TRBV28,-,TRBJ1-4,-
CASSSPRRLAGRNVGEQFF,TGTGCCAGCAGCTCCCCTCGGAGACTAGCGGGGCGTAACGTGGGTGAGCAGTTCTTC,TRBV11-2,TRBD2,TRBJ2-1,-
CASRSTGTGSYEQYF,TGTGCCAGCAGGTCAACCGGGACAGGGTCCTACGAGCAGTACTTC,TRBV28,TRBD1,TRBJ2-7,-
CASGSGGRTGELFF,TGTGCCAGCGGGTCCGGGGGGCGGACCGGGGAGCTGTTTTTT,TRBV2,-,TRBJ2-2,-
CASKNDRGTGNTIYF,TGTGCCAGTAAAAACGACAGGGGAACTGGAAACACCATATATTTT,TRBV19,TRBD1,TRBJ1-3,-
CASSGTLYTGELFF,TGTGCCAGTAGCGGGACTCTTTACACCGGGGAGCTGTTTTTT,TRBV19,-,TRBJ2-2,few
CATSDSGQGDEKLFF,TGTGCCACCAGTGATAGCGGACAGGGGGATGAAAAACTGTTTTTT,TRBV24-1,TRBD1,TRBJ1-4,-
CASSENSGNTIYF,TGTGCCAGCAGTGAGAACTCTGGAAACACCATATATTTT,TRBV27,-,TRBJ1-3,-
CASSSTGLGGNEKLFF,TGTGCCAGCAGTTCCACAGGGCTAGGGGGTAATGAAAAACTGTTTTTT,TRBV27,-,TRBJ1-4,-
CASSSAVGSPLHF,TGCGCCAGCAGCTCCGCCGTCGGTTCACCCCTCCACTTT,TRBV5-1,-,TRBJ1-6,-
CASSEGTGGYEQYF,TGTGCCAGCAGTGAGGGGACAGGGGGCTACGAGCAGTACTTC,TRBV6-1,TRBD1,TRBJ2-7,-
CASSPGTVNQPQHF,TGTGCCAGCAGCCCCGGGACAGTTAATCAGCCCCAGCATTTT,TRBV6-2/TRBV6-3,TRBD1,TRBJ1-5,-
CASSQSLAGVDEQFF,TGTGCCAGCAGCCAATCCCTAGCGGGGGTCGATGAGCAGTTCTTC,TRBV3-1/TRBV3-2,TRBD2,TRBJ2-1,-
CASSQDLAGGLEQFF,TGTGCCAGCAGCCAAGATCTAGCGGGGGGGCTTGAGCAGTTCTTC,TRBV3-1/TRBV3-2,TRBD2,TRBJ2-1,-
CASSQGLASYEQYF,TGTGCCAGCAGCCAAGGACTAGCGTCCTACGAGCAGTACTTC,TRBV7-2,TRBD2,TRBJ2-7,-
CASSREQGSTDTQYF,TGTGCCAGCAGTCGAGAGCAGGGGAGCACAGATACGCAGTATTTT,TRBV27,-,TRBJ2-3,-
CASSLVGGGDTGELFF,TGCGCCAGCAGCTTGGTAGGGGGCGGAGACACCGGGGAGCTGTTTTTT,TRBV5-1,TRBD1,TRBJ2-2,-
CASSQEGDTTYEQYF,TGCGCCAGCAGCCAAGAGGGGGACACTACCTACGAGCAGTACTTC,TRBV4-1,-,TRBJ2-7,-
CATCGLAGYEQYF,TGTGCCACCTGCGGACTAGCGGGGTACGAGCAGTACTTC,TRBV28,TRBD2,TRBJ2-7,-
CASSSGGSNTEAFF,TGTGCCAGCAGTTCAGGGGGCTCGAACACTGAAGCTTTCTTT,TRBV27,TRBD1,TRBJ1-1,-
CASSSTSGGEDEQYF,TGTGCCAGCAGCTCGACTAGCGGGGGGGAGGACGAGCAGTACTTC,TRBV5-6,TRBD2,TRBJ2-7,-
CASSVSQGRGGYEQYF,TGTGCCAGCAGTGTCTCACAGGGGAGAGGCGGCTACGAGCAGTACTTC,TRBV6-1,TRBD1,TRBJ2-7,-
CASSARQGVNTEAFF,TGTGCCAGCAGCGCTAGACAGGGAGTGAACACTGAAGCTTTCTTT,TRBV11-1,TRBD1,TRBJ1-1,-